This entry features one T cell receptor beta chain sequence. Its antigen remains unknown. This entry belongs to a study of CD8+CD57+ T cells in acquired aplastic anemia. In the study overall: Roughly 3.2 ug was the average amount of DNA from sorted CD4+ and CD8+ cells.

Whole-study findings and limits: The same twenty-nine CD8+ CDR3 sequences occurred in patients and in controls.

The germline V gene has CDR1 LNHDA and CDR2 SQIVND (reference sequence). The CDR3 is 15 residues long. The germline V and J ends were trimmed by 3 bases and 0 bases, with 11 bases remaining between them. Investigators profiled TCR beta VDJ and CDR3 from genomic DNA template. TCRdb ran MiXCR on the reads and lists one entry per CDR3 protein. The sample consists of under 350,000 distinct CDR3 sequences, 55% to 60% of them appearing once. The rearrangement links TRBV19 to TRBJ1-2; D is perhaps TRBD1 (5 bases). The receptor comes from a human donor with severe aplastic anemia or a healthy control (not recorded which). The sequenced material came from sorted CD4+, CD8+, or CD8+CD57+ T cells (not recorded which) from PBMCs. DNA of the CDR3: TGTGCCAGTAGTATTGGGACGGAAGCTAACTATGGCTACACCTTC. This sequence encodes CASSIGTEANYGYTF.